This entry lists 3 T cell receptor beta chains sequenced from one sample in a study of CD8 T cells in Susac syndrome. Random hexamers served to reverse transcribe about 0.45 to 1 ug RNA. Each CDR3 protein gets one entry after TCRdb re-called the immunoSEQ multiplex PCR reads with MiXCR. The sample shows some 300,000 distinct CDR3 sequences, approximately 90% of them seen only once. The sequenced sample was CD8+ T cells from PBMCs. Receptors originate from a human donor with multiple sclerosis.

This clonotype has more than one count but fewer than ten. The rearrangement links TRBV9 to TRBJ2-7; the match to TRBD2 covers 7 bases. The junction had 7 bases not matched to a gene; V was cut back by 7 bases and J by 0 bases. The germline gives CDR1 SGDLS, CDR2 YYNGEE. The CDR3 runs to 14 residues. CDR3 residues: CASSGGGSSYEQYF. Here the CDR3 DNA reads TGTGCCAGCTCGGGCGGGGGAAGCTCCTACGAGCAGTACTTC.

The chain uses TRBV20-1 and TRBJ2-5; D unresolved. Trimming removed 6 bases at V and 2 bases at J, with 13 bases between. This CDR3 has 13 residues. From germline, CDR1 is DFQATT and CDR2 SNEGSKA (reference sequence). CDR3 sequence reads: CSASEDIQETQYF. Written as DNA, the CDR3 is TGCAGTGCCTCCGAAGACATACAAGAGACCCAGTACTTC.

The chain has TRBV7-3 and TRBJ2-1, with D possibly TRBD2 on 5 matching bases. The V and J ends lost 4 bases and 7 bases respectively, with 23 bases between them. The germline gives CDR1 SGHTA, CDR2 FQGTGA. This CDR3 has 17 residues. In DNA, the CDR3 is TGTGCCAGCAGCTATATATCCGGGATTGTAGTATGGAATGAGCAGTTCTTC. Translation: CASSYISGIVVWNEQFF. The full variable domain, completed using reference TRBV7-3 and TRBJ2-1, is GAGVSQTPSNKVTEKGKYVELRCDPISGHTALYWYRQSLGQGPEFLIYFQGTGAADDSGLPNDRFFAVRPEGSVSTLKIQRTERGDSAVYLCASSYISGIVVWNEQFFGPGTRLTVL.